Following are 27 T cell receptor beta chains from one sample sequenced in a study of T cell responses to AZD1222 COVID-19 vaccine. Clones were read by immunoSEQ multiplex PCR, and TCRdb kept only the in-frame ones, dropping some. In the table there are about 66,000 clones, more than 85% of which are singletons. The sequencing here drew on peripheral blood, taken on day 0 of AZD1222 vaccination. The receptors come from an adult in good health.

This rearrangement joins TRBV7-2 to TRBJ2-7; 8 bases agree with TRBD1. J gave up 6 bases and V 3 bases, and 7 bases lay outside the gene matches. Looked up from germline, CDR1 is SGHTA and CDR2 is FQGNSA. There are 14 residues in the CDR3. The CDR3 reads CASSFEAGGPEQYF. The CDR3 DNA sequence: TGTGCCAGCAGCTTCGAGGCAGGGGGCCCCGAGCAGTACTTC.

J is TRBJ1-3 and V is TRBV10-3, with D possibly being TRBD1 (6 bases). Germline CDR1 reads ENHRY; CDR2 reads SYGVKD. V lost 2 bases and J 4 bases, leaving 9 bases between the germline ends. This CDR3 is built from 14 residues. CDR3 loop: CAISEAGAGNTIYF. CDR3 sequence (DNA): TGTGCCATCAGTGAGGCAGGGGCCGGAAACACCATATATTTT.

The chain has TRBV30 and TRBJ1-5; 7 bases align to TRBD1. Germline CDR1 reads GTSNPN; CDR2 reads SVGIG (reference sequence). CDR3 size: 13 residues. Trimming removed 3 bases from V and 4 bases from J; junction bases left unmatched: 3. In nucleotides, the CDR3 is TGTGCCTGGAGCAAGGGACAGAATCAGCCCCAGCATTTT. Its protein product is CAWSKGQNQPQHF.

This clone was observed a single time. The chain combines TRBV6-5 with TRBJ1-5; TRBD1 might be the D (5 bases). The CDR3 contains 13 residues. In germline, CDR1 is MNHEY, CDR2 SVGAGI. Trimming took off 4 bases at V and 7 bases at J, with 11 bases between the two ends. The CDR3 DNA is TGTGCCAGCAGTTGGAGAGCAGGGCAGCCCCAGCATTTT. Amino acid sequence: CASSWRAGQPQHF.

The J gene is TRBJ1-2, the V gene TRBV5-6, with TRBD1 identical over 8 bases. V dropped 1 base and J dropped 3; count of bases not matched to a gene: 8. The CDR3 runs to 16 residues. Germline V gene sequence: CDR1 SGHDT, CDR2 YYEEEE. The CDR3 DNA is TGTGCCAGCAGCTTGTCTCCAGGGGGCTCCCACTATGGCTACACCTTC. Protein sequence: CASSLSPGGSHYGYTF.

This chain joins TRBV2 and TRBJ2-1, with 9 bases that match TRBD2. The CDR3 runs 16 residues. CDR1 SNHLY and CDR2 FYNNEI come from the germline V gene. The V and J ends lost 9 bases and 5 bases, in that order; junction bases with no gene match: 14. The CDR3 sequence: CARKGSGRFRDNEQFF. CDR3 DNA sequence: TGTGCCAGAAAGGGCAGCGGGAGGTTCCGGGACAATGAGCAGTTCTTC. Based on the CDR3 plus reference TRBV2 and TRBJ2-1, the full variable domain is EPEVTQTPSHQVTQMGQEVILRCVPISNHLYFYWYRQILGQKVEFLVSFYNNEISEKSEIFDDQFSVERPDGSNFTLKIRSTKLEDSAMYFCARKGSGRFRDNEQFFGPGTRLTVL.

The chain employs TRBV28 and TRBJ1-2, with 7 bases aligning to TRBD1. J lost 5 bases, V lost 2 bases, and 5 bases had no gene match. The CDR3 extends over 14 amino acids. The V gene's germline CDR1 is MDHEN and CDR2 SYDVKM. The CDR3 sequence: CASSLTGQDYGYTF. CDR3 sequence (DNA): TGTGCCAGCAGTTTAACTGGACAGGATTATGGCTACACCTTC.

This chain connects TRBV5-1 to TRBJ2-7, with TRBD2 identical over 13 bases. The V gene's germline CDR1 is SGHRS and CDR2 YFSETQ. The CDR3 totals 15 residues. Trimming cost V 4 bases and J 9 bases; bases outside gene matches: 10. As DNA, the CDR3 is TGCGCCAGCAGCCCTAGGACTAGCGGGGGCCAACCGCAGTACTTC. This translates into CASSPRTSGGQPQYF.

The rearrangement links TRBV5-4 to TRBJ1-3; no definite D call. This CDR3 has 15 residues. Trimming removed 0 bases from V and 6 bases from J, with 13 bases in between. Germline V CDR1 and CDR2: SGHNT, YYREEE (reference sequence). The CDR3 protein is CASSLEGGRTNTIYF. For the CDR3, the DNA is TGTGCCAGCAGCTTGGAGGGAGGCCGAACAAACACCATATATTTT. The full variable domain, rest sourced from reference TRBV5-4 and TRBJ1-3, is ETGVTQSPTHLIKTRGQQVTLRCSSQSGHNTVSWYQQALGQGPQFIFQYYREEENGRGNFPPRFSGLQFPNYSSELNVNALELDDSALYLCASSLEGGRTNTIYFGEGSWLTVV.

V gene TRBV11-1 combines with J gene TRBJ2-7; TRBD1 aligns across 9 bases. Per the germline V gene, CDR1 is SGHAT and CDR2 is FQDESV (reference sequence). The ends lost 4 bases at V and 3 bases at J; junction bases unmatched: 7. This CDR3 is 15 amino acids long. The CDR3, as DNA: TGTGCCAGCAGCTCGCCGGGACAGGGTCTCTACGAGCAGTACTTC. It codes for CASSSPGQGLYEQYF.

A single count supports this clone. This sequence joins TRBV28 and TRBJ2-7, with a possible D match to TRBD2 (6 bases). The CDR3 is made up of 14 amino acids. The germline V gene has CDR1 MDHEN and CDR2 SYDVKM. V shed 5 bases and J shed 6 bases, with 17 bases lying between them. The CDR3 is CASSLPRLVGEQYF. Here the CDR3 DNA reads TGTGCCAGCAGTCTCCCGAGACTAGTGGGCGAGCAGTACTTC.

The CDR3 loop reads CSVESAMNTEAFF. The CDR3, as DNA: TGCAGCGTTGAATCAGCTATGAACACTGAAGCTTTCTTT. The J gene is TRBJ1-1, the V gene TRBV29-1; D unclear. CDR3 size: 13 residues. Looked up from germline, CDR1 is SQVTM and CDR2 is ANQGSEA. Trimming left V 2 bases short and J 0 bases short, with 7 bases between.

In nucleotides, the CDR3 is TGCGCCAGCAGCTACTCCGGGACAGGTCACCTAAATACGAACACCGGGGAGCTGTTTTTT. As protein: CASSYSGTGHLNTNTGELFF. This chain connects TRBV5-1 to TRBJ2-2, with 8 bases identical to TRBD1. This CDR3 is 20 amino acids long. Germline V gene data show CDR1 as SGHRS and CDR2 as YFSETQ. The V and J ends lost 3 bases and 0 bases, in that order; junction bases with no gene match: 16.

The table lists this clone with a few counts. The CDR3 reads CASSSLLGGYGYTF. In DNA, the CDR3 is TGTGCCAGCAGCTCCCTCCTGGGGGGCTATGGCTACACCTTC. This rearrangement joins TRBV11-2 to TRBJ1-2, with D perhaps TRBD1 (5 bases). V lost 4 bases and J lost 4, with 13 bases in between. From germline, CDR1 is SGHAT and CDR2 FQNNGV. This CDR3 is built from 14 residues.

V is TRBV6-5 and J is TRBJ2-7; TRBD1 matches 7 bases. The CDR3 has 14 residues. V gave up 6 bases and J gave up 2 bases; unmatched junction bases: 7. The germline V gene has CDR1 MNHEY and CDR2 SVGAGI. CDR3 coding DNA: TGTGCCAGCAGACCTACAGGGGCCCCCTACGAGCAGTACTTC. It encodes CASRPTGAPYEQYF.

The V gene is TRBV7-8, the J gene TRBJ2-2, with TRBD2 identical over 10 bases. The junction had 7 bases not matched to a gene; V was cut back by 5 bases and J by 4 bases. Germline CDR1 is SGHVS and CDR2 is FQNEAQ. The CDR3 has 16 residues. This CDR3 is CASSEAGGTVTGELFF. Written as DNA, the CDR3 is TGTGCCAGCAGCGAAGCGGGGGGGACGGTCACCGGGGAGCTGTTTTTT.

This chain uses TRBV11-2 with TRBJ2-7, with 8 bases matching TRBD2. V shed 0 bases, J shed 7 bases, and the junction held 5 bases outside the gene matches. CDR3 length: 14 amino acids. Per germline, CDR1 SGHAT and CDR2 FQNNGV. CDR3 sequence (DNA): TGTGCCAGCAGCTTAGAACCGGGACTAGGAGAGCAGTACTTC. Encoded protein: CASSLEPGLGEQYF. Looking up the rest from reference TRBV11-2 and TRBJ2-7 gives the full variable domain: EAGVAQSPRYKIIEKRQSVAFWCNPISGHATLYWYQQILGQGPKLLIQFQNNGVVDDSQLPKDRFSAERLKGVDSTLKIQPAKLEDSAVYLCASSLEPGLGEQYFGPGTRLTVT.

V usage is TRBV19 and J usage is TRBJ1-3; D perhaps matches TRBD1 (5 bases). Between the trimmed V and J ends, which lost 2 bases and 0 bases, there was a span of 8 bases. Germline loops: CDR1 LNHDA, CDR2 SQIVND (reference sequence). This CDR3 comprises 15 residues. The CDR3 bases are TGTGCCAGTAGTATACAGGGCCTCTCTGGAAACACCATATATTTT. Translating it yields CASSIQGLSGNTIYF.

V is TRBV5-1 and J is TRBJ1-1; perhaps TRBD1 as D (5 bases). Deletions cut 10 bases from V and 1 base from J, with 14 bases between. This CDR3 has 13 amino acids. Per germline, CDR1 SGHRS and CDR2 YFSETQ. The CDR3 DNA is TGCGCCTCGGGGGAAGTGGGGAACACTGAAGCTTTCTTT. It is translated as CASGEVGNTEAFF.

This chain links TRBV20-1 with TRBJ2-2; TRBD1 or TRBD2 may be the D gene (5 bases each). The CDR3 has 11 residues. With 8 bases removed from V and 6 bases from J, the gap between germline ends came to 10 bases. From germline, CDR1 is DFQATT and CDR2 SNEGSKA (reference sequence). CDR3 residues: CSSRGAGELFF. CDR3 bases: TGCAGTTCACGAGGGGCCGGGGAGCTGTTTTTT.

In its sample, this clone was seen once. The CDR3 DNA follows: TGTGCCAGCTCACCAGTTGAACGGGGTTTGAGCAATCAGCCCCAGCATTTT. This translates into CASSPVERGLSNQPQHF. The V call is TRBV18, the J call TRBJ1-5; D not resolved. The V gene lost 2 bases and the J gene lost 1 base, with 15 bases spanning the gap. The CDR3 is 17 amino acids. Germline V gives CDR1 KGHSH, CDR2 LQKENI.

The chain links TRBV6-5 to TRBJ2-3; D is ambiguous. Germline CDR1 MNHEY, CDR2 SVGAGI. The CDR3 runs to 13 residues. V dropped 2 bases and J dropped 2 bases, with 5 bases sitting between them. CDR3 region: CASSYTFTDTQYF. In DNA, the CDR3 is TGTGCCAGCAGTTACACGTTCACAGATACGCAGTATTTT.

This chain joins TRBV2 and TRBJ2-2, with 8 bases lining up with TRBD1. J lost 4 bases, V lost 3 bases, and 4 bases had no gene match. The length of the CDR3 is 15 residues. CDR1 and CDR2 (germline): SNHLY, FYNNEI. This CDR3 is CASSENRGTTGELFF. CDR3 DNA: TGTGCCAGCAGTGAGAACAGGGGGACCACCGGGGAGCTGTTTTTT.

This sequence joins TRBV11-3 and TRBJ1-2; D unclear. Germline loops: CDR1 SGHNT, CDR2 YENEEA. This CDR3 has 13 residues. V was pared by 3 bases and J by 0 bases, with 5 bases between. The CDR3 nucleotides are TGTGCCAGCAGCTTGAACTCTAACTATGGCTACACCTTC. As protein: CASSLNSNYGYTF.

The V and J genes are TRBV29-1 and TRBJ2-7, with 9 positions matching TRBD1. The trim removed 4 bases at V and 2 bases at J, leaving 3 bases unmatched. The CDR3 is made up of 13 amino acids. Germline V lookup: CDR1 SQVTM, CDR2 ANQGSEA. CDR3: CSVGTGVAYEQYF. CDR3 nucleotide sequence: TGCAGCGTTGGGACAGGGGTTGCCTACGAGCAGTACTTC.

The CDR3 sequence: CASSLTGFNSPLHF. CDR3 coding DNA: TGTGCCAGCAGCTTAACCGGTTTCAATTCACCCCTCCACTTT. V and J are TRBV7-3 and TRBJ1-6, with unresolved D. Trimming took off 0 bases at V and 7 bases at J, with 7 bases between the two ends. Per the germline V gene, CDR1 is SGHTA and CDR2 is FQGTGA. The CDR3 runs 14 residues.

CDR3 sequence: CASSPPAGASGGYEQYF. The CDR3, as DNA: TGTGCCAGCTCACCCCCAGCAGGGGCCAGCGGGGGCTACGAGCAGTACTTC. The chain couples TRBV18 to TRBJ2-7; 8 bases map to TRBD2. The CDR3 runs 17 residues. CDR1 is KGHSH and CDR2 is LQKENI in the germline V gene. The ends lost 3 bases at V and 3 bases at J; junction bases unmatched: 13.